Detailed here is one T cell receptor beta chain. The survey-level immunoSEQ assay was used. Profiled with immunoSEQ multiplex PCR; TCRdb holds only in-frame clones, not every one. The sample comprises 26,000 or so clones, around 93% of which are singletons, and under 2.5% rests with the top ten. Time point here: 12 to 13 months of natalizumab therapy. This entry belongs to a study of multiple sclerosis patients with progressive multifocal leukoencephalopathy. V lost 5 bases and J 4 bases, leaving 12 bases between the germline ends. The CDR3 has 14 amino acids. Germline values: CDR1 SGHTA, CDR2 FQGNSA. Sequenced here: PBMCs, sampled from a patient treated with natalizumab. The sequence derives from a man aged 25 to 45 with multiple sclerosis. The chain links TRBV7-2 to TRBJ2-1; D gene uncertain. CDR3 nucleotide sequence: TGTGCCAGCAGCCAGGTCCCCACATACAATGAGCAGTTCTTC. Its protein product is CASSQVPTYNEQFF. The full variable domain, rest sourced from reference TRBV7-2 and TRBJ2-1, is GAGVSQSPSNKVTEKGKDVELRCDPISGHTALYWYRQSLGQGLEFLIYFQGNSAPDKSGLPSDRFSAERTGGSVSTLTIQRTQQEDSAVYLCASSQVPTYNEQFFGPGTRLTVL.